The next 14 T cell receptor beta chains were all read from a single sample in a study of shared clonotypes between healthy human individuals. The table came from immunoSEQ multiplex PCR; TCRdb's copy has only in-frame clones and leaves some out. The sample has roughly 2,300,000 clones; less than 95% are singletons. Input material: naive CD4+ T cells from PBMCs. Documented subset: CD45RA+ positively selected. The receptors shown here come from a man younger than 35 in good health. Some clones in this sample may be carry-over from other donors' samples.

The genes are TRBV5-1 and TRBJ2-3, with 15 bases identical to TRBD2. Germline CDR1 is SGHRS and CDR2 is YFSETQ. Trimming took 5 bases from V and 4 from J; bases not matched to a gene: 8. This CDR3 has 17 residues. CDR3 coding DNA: TGCGCCAGCAGGGGACTAGCGGGAGGCCTGGCTGCAGATACGCAGTATTTT. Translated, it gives CASRGLAGGLAADTQYF.

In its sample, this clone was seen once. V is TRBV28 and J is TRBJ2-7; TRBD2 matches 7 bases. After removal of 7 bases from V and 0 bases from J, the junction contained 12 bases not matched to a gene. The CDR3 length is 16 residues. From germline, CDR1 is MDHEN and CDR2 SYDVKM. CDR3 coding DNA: TGTGCCAGCACTCCAGCGGGGACGGCGAACTCCTACGAGCAGTACTTC. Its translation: CASTPAGTANSYEQYF.

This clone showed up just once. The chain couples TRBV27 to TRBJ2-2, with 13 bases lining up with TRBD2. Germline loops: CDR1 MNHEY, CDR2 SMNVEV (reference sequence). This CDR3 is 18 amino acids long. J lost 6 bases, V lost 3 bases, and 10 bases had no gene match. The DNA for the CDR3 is TGTGCCAGCAGTTTTATTACCGGGACTAGCGGGAAAGCCGGGGAGCTGTTTTTT. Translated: CASSFITGTSGKAGELFF.

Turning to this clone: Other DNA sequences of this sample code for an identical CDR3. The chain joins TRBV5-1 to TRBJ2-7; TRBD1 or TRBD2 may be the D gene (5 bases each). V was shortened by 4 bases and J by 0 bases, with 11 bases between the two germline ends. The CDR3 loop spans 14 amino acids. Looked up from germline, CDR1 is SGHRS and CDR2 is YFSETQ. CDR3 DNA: TGCGCCAGCAGCCTAGAGGGGAGCTCCTACGAGCAGTACTTC. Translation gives CASSLEGSSYEQYF. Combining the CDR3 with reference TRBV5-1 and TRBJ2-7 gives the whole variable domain KAGVTQTPRYLIKTRGQQVTLSCSPISGHRSVSWYQQTPGQGLQFLFEYFSETQRNKGNFPGRFSGRQFSNSRSEMNVSTLELGDSALYLCASSLEGSSYEQYFGPGTRLTVT.

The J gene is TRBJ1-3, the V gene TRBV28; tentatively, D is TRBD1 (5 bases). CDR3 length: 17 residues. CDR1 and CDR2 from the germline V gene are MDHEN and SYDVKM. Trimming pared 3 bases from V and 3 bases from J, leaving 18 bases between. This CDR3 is CASSLGPSPGFGNTIYF. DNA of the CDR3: TGTGCCAGCAGTTTGGGTCCCTCCCCAGGGTTTGGAAACACCATATATTTT.

For the CDR3, the DNA is TGCGCCAGCAGCTTGGATCCAGCAGGGGACACGGGAGGCTACACCTTC. It specifies CASSLDPAGDTGGYTF. This sequence joins TRBV5-1 and TRBJ1-2; a possible D gene is TRBD1 (6 bases). Trimming took off 0 bases at V and 8 bases at J, with 20 bases between the two ends. Germline CDR1 is SGHRS and CDR2 is YFSETQ. The CDR3 totals 16 residues.

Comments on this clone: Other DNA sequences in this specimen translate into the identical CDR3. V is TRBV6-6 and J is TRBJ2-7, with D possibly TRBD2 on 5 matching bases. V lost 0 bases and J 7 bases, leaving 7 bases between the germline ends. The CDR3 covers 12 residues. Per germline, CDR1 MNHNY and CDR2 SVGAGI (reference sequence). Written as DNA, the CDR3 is TGTGCCAGCAGTTACTCGAGGAGGGAGCAGTACTTC. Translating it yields CASSYSRREQYF.

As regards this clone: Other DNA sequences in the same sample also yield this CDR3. Written as DNA, the CDR3 is TGCGCCAGCAGCTTGGCAGGCTCTAGCACAGATACGCAGTATTTT. It specifies CASSLAGSSTDTQYF. The chain uses TRBV5-1 and TRBJ2-3; D gene uncertain. The CDR3 covers 15 residues. Trimming removed 0 bases from V and 0 bases from J, with 8 bases in between. From germline, CDR1 is SGHRS and CDR2 YFSETQ.

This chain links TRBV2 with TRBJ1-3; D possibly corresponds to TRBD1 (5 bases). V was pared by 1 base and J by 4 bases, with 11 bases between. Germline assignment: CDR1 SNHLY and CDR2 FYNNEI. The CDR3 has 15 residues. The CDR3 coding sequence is TGTGCCAGCAGTGAAGATGGGGCAGGCGGAAACACCATATATTTT. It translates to CASSEDGAGGNTIYF.

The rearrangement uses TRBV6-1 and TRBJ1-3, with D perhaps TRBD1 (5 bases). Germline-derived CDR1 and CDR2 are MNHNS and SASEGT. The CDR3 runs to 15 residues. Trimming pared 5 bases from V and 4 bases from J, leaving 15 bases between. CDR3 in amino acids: CASSSLSGTGNTIYF. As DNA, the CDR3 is TGTGCCAGCAGTTCGCTTTCGGGGACCGGAAACACCATATATTTT.

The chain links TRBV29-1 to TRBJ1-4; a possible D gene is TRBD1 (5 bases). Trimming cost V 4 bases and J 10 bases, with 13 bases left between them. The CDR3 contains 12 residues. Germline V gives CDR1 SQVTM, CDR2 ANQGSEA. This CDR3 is CSVARGSGKLFF. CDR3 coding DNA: TGCAGCGTTGCTAGGGGTTCGGGAAAACTGTTTTTT. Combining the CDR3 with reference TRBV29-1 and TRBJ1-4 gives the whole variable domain SAVISQKPSRDICQRGTSLTIQCQVDSQVTMMFWYRQQPGQSLTLIATANQGSEATYESGFVIDKFPISRPNLTFSTLTVSNMSPEDSSIYLCSVARGSGKLFFGSGTQLSVL.

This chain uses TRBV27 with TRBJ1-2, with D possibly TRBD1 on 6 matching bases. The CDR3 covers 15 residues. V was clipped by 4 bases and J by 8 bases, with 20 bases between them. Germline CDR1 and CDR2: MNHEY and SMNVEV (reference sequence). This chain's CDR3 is CASSSFWRGAWGYTF. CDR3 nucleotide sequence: TGTGCCAGCAGTTCCTTCTGGAGGGGGGCGTGGGGCTACACCTTC.

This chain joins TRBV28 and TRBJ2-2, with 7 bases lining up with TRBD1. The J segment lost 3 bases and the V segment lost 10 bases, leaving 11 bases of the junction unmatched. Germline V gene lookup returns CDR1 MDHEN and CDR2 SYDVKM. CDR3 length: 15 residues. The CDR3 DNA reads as TGTGCCACCAACCGAGGGACAGCTTACACCGGGGAGCTGTTTTTT. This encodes CATNRGTAYTGELFF.

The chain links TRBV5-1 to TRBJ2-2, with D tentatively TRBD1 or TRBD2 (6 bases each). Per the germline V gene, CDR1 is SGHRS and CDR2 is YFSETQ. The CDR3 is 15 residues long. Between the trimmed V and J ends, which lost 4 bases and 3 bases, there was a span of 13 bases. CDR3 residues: CASSVRGGDTGELFF. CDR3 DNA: TGCGCCAGCAGCGTCAGGGGAGGCGACACCGGGGAGCTGTTTTTT.